A single sample is the source of the 15 T cell receptor beta chains below, sequenced in a study of cytomegalovirus exposure and HLA in healthy donors. Primers included in the PCR were 60 Vbeta and 13 Jbeta primers. Produced via immunoSEQ multiplex PCR; TCRdb's table is partial and in-frame only. The sample includes tens of thousands of clones, less than 70% seen only once; the top ten take 2.5% to 3%. The specimen was PBMCs. These receptors originate from a man between 45 and 60 years old in good health and CMV-seronegative.

In this sample, this clone turned up once. One end of the junction does not line up with germline, which may come from a read error. The rearrangement uses TRBV7-7 and TRBJ2-2; 7 nucleotides align to TRBD2. Germline V gives CDR1 SSHAT, CDR2 FNYEAQ (reference sequence). This CDR3 comprises 16 residues. The CDR3 DNA reads as TGTGCTAGCAGCGACCGCGTGGGGAGGGACACCGGGGAGCTGTTTTTT. This translates into CASSDRVGRDTGELFF.

J is TRBJ1-4 and V is TRBV5-1; 8 positions agree with TRBD1. The CDR3 has 13 amino acids. Germline CDR1 reads SGHRS; CDR2 reads YFSETQ. Trimming removed 5 bases from V and 8 bases from J; junction bases left unmatched: 5. In nucleotides, the CDR3 is TGCGCCAGCAGGCGGACAGGGAGGGAAAAACTGTTTTTT. This encodes CASRRTGREKLFF. The entire variable domain, with the rest obtained from reference TRBV5-1 and TRBJ1-4, is as follows: KAGVTQTPRYLIKTRGQQVTLSCSPISGHRSVSWYQQTPGQGLQFLFEYFSETQRNKGNFPGRFSGRQFSNSRSEMNVSTLELGDSALYLCASRRTGREKLFFGSGTQLSVL.

The sample holds a few counts of this clone. The V call is TRBV4-3, the J call TRBJ2-1; 12 bases fit TRBD2. Germline V gene lookup returns CDR1 LGHNA and CDR2 YSLEER. The V gene end was trimmed by 0 bases and the J gene end by 8 bases; junction bases not matched to a gene: 5. The CDR3 runs 16 residues. The CDR3 DNA follows: TGCGCCAGCAGCCAAGAACTAGCGGGGGGTATCTATGAGCAGTTCTTC. Protein sequence: CASSQELAGGIYEQFF.

This clone was picked up a small number of times. The chain is built from TRBV10-3 and TRBJ2-1; 11 positions agree with TRBD2. The V and J ends lost 10 bases and 4 bases, in that order; junction bases with no gene match: 6. CDR1 is ENHRY, CDR2 SYGVKD, per germline. The CDR3 contains 14 residues. In DNA form, the CDR3 reads TGTGCCACCCAAACTAGCGGGGGTTACAATGAGCAGTTCTTC. Its translation is CATQTSGGYNEQFF.

This chain links TRBV23-1 with TRBJ2-7; 7 bases agree with TRBD1. TRBV23-1 is sorted into the ORF group, with uncertain function. The V gene end was trimmed by 7 bases and the J gene end by 1 base; junction bases not matched to a gene: 13. The CDR3 contains 16 residues. This CDR3 reads CASTQGDSKASYEQYF. The CDR3 DNA reads TGCGCCAGCACCCAGGGGGACAGTAAAGCGTCCTACGAGCAGTACTTC.

The chain employs TRBV27 and TRBJ2-7, with D possibly being TRBD2 (6 bases). Germline lookup yields CDR1 MNHEY and CDR2 SMNVEV (reference sequence). V was pared by 0 bases and J by 6 bases, with 12 bases between. The CDR3 covers 14 residues. For the CDR3, the DNA is TGTGCCAGCAGTTTATCGCGCGGGGCATTCGAGCAGTACTTC. It codes for CASSLSRGAFEQYF.

This chain connects TRBV6-6 to TRBJ1-5; D not resolved. CDR1 and CDR2 (germline): MNHNY, SVGAGI (reference sequence). This CDR3 has 15 amino acids. Trimming removed 0 bases from V and 4 bases from J, with 10 bases in between. CDR3 sequence: CASSYSSGMNQPQHF. The CDR3 coding sequence is TGTGCCAGCAGTTACTCTTCCGGGATGAATCAGCCCCAGCATTTT.

The chain employs TRBV5-1 and TRBJ1-4, with unresolved D. The CDR3 runs to 12 residues. Germline V CDR1 and CDR2: SGHRS, YFSETQ. The germline V and J ends were trimmed by 3 bases and 8 bases, with 8 bases remaining between them. The CDR3 here is CASSSGGEKLFF. For the CDR3, the DNA is TGCGCCAGCAGCTCGGGAGGCGAAAAACTGTTTTTT.

The chain couples TRBV7-2 to TRBJ2-7, with D possibly being TRBD1 (6 bases). Germline values: CDR1 SGHTA, CDR2 FQGNSA. The CDR3 is 18 residues long. V dropped 3 bases and J dropped 5 bases, with 26 bases sitting between them. This CDR3 is CASSFAHASQGIWHEQYF. The CDR3 DNA reads TGTGCCAGCAGCTTTGCCCATGCTTCACAGGGTATTTGGCACGAGCAGTACTTC. Combining the CDR3 with reference TRBV7-2 and TRBJ2-7 gives the whole variable domain GAGVSQSPSNKVTEKGKDVELRCDPISGHTALYWYRQSLGQGLEFLIYFQGNSAPDKSGLPSDRFSAERTGGSVSTLTIQRTQQEDSAVYLCASSFAHASQGIWHEQYFGPGTRLTVT.

The rearrangement links TRBV4-3 to TRBJ2-3, with D possibly matching TRBD1 (6 bases). The CDR3 consists of 15 residues. CDR1 LGHNA and CDR2 YSLEER come from the germline V gene. Trimming removed 4 bases from V and 3 bases from J, with 14 bases in between. Written as DNA, the CDR3 is TGCGCCAGCAGCCTTAACAGGGTACTGACAGATACGCAGTATTTT. This gives the protein CASSLNRVLTDTQYF.

The chain recombines TRBV7-2 with TRBJ1-5, with TRBD1 as a possible D gene (5 bases). Trimming stripped 5 bases from V and 5 bases from J, with 13 bases between. This CDR3 has 14 residues. Germline loops: CDR1 SGHTA, CDR2 FQGNSA. The CDR3 nucleotides read TGTGCCAGCAGCGCAGACAGAGACTATCAGCCCCAGCATTTT. It encodes CASSADRDYQPQHF.

The genes are TRBV2 and TRBJ2-1, with D hard to call. The germline V gene encodes CDR1 SNHLY and CDR2 FYNNEI. The CDR3 totals 11 residues. Deletions cut 4 bases from V and 6 bases from J, with 4 bases between. For the CDR3, the DNA is TGTGCCAGCAGTGCCCTCAATGAGCAGTTCTTC. It is translated as CASSALNEQFF.

The chain couples TRBV29-1 to TRBJ1-5, with D perhaps matching TRBD1 (6 bases). CDR3 length equals 13 residues. Germline V gene data show CDR1 as SQVTM and CDR2 as ANQGSEA. The CDR3 DNA follows: TGCAGTGCTAAGGGGGATAGCAATCAGCCCCAGCATTTT. Amino acids: CSAKGDSNQPQHF.

This clone was counted a few times. The rearrangement joins TRBV6-1 to TRBJ2-7; the D is unclear. Trimming removed 0 bases at V and 3 bases at J, with 6 bases between. Looked up from germline, CDR1 is MNHNS and CDR2 is SASEGT. This CDR3 is built from 13 residues. CDR3 sequence (DNA): TGTGCCAGCAGTGAAGCGGCAAACTACGAGCAGTACTTC. Protein product: CASSEAANYEQYF.

The V and J genes are TRBV2 and TRBJ2-7; 8 bases are a match to TRBD2. Germline trimming cut 8 bases from V and 2 bases from J; bases unmatched to any gene: 5. Germline CDR1 is SNHLY and CDR2 is FYNNEI. CDR3 length: 13 residues. CDR3 sequence: CASRSGGAYEQYF. CDR3 nucleotides: TGTGCCAGCCGGTCGGGGGGGGCCTACGAGCAGTACTTC.